A few counts support the clone carrying this T cell receptor beta chain. Its specificity is unknown. Per germline, CDR1 MNHNS and CDR2 SASEGT. There are 13 residues in the CDR3. V shed 9 bases, J shed 3 bases, and the junction held 7 bases outside the gene matches. This sample was included in a study of vaccination and CD4 T cells after COVID-19. General observations from the study: Convalescent patients had a median approximately 86% of reactive clones appearing only post-vaccination. 304 of 307 vaccine-specific clones from convalescent patients were spike mono-reactive.

Sequenced with the Oncomine TCR Beta short-read assay was DNA taken from cultured CD4+ T cells. MiXCR, applied by TCRdb to the PCR reads, yields one record per CDR3 protein. The top ten clones hold about 20% of a sample with about 9,300 distinct CDR3 sequences, 45% to 60% of them seen once. Treatment described: approximately 9-day PBMC culture with coronavirus spike peptide pools or control peptides (ViraFEST assay). The specimen sequenced was CD4+ T cells from blood, cultured in vitro. The chain employs TRBV6-1 and TRBJ1-1, with 7 positions matching TRBD1. The origin of this receptor is a human donor who had recovered from COVID-19. CDR3 sequence reads: CASRQGRYTEAFF. The CDR3 DNA reads as TGTGCCAGTAGACAGGGTCGGTACACTGAAGCTTTCTTT.